The rows below give T cell receptor beta chains drawn from one sample of a study of immune cell composition in non-small cell lung cancer. Measured with immunoSEQ multiplex PCR; TCRdb has only the in-frame clones, and not every one. Of fewer than 3,500 clones in the sample, 70% to 85% were seen once. Sample: lung tumor tissue. The receptors derive from a human donor with non-small cell lung cancer. Both conserved end residues are part of each CDR3. A D gene is named only where the DNA matches it firmly. The size field is filled for only some rows; it gives once, few, many or a size class.

j_call clone_size d_call v_call cdr3_nt cdr3_aa
TRBJ1-1 - TRBD1 TRBV6-1 TGTGCCACCCAGGGACAGCCGAACACTGAAGCTTTCTTT CATQGQPNTEAFF
TRBJ2-2 - TRBD2 TRBV19 TGTGCCAGTAGGGGGACCGGGGGGGACACCGGGGAGCTGTTTTTT CASRGTGGDTGELFF
TRBJ2-1 - - TRBV2 TGTGCCAGCAAAGTCGTGGGCGCCGGCTCCTACAATGAGCAGTTCTTC CASKVVGAGSYNEQFF
TRBJ2-1 few TRBD2 TRBV7-9 TGTGCCAGCAGCTTAGTGCGGGTCGGGGGGGAGCAGTTCTTC CASSLVRVGGEQFF
TRBJ2-7 once - TRBV6-5 TGTGCCAGCAGTTACAGAGAACTATTCTCCGAGCAGTACTTC CASSYRELFSEQYF
TRBJ2-7 few TRBD1 TRBV10-3 TGTGCCATTTTGTCGCAGGGGGACTACGAGCAGTACTTC CAILSQGDYEQYF
TRBJ1-2 large - TRBV28 TGTGCCAGCCTACGTGGGGAGGACTATGGCTACACCTTC CASLRGEDYGYTF
TRBJ1-1 - - TRBV6-5 TGTGCCAGCAGCCCCGGGGTGGTGAACACTGAAGCTTTCTTT CASSPGVVNTEAFF
TRBJ2-2 - - TRBV9 TGTGCCAGCAGCGTAGATGGAGGGGTGACCGGGGAGCTGTTTTTT CASSVDGGVTGELFF
TRBJ1-2 - TRBD1 TRBV19 TGTGCCAGTAGTATAGCGACAGGGGTATCGTATGGCTACACCTTC CASSIATGVSYGYTF
TRBJ1-1 - - TRBV6-5 TGTGCCAGCAGTTACTCGACTAAGGCCATGAACACTGAAGCTTTCTTT CASSYSTKAMNTEAFF
TRBJ2-2 - - TRBV7-2 TGTGCCAGCAGCCCCCGCTCGCAGGGGTTCAGGACCGGGGAGCTGTTTTTT CASSPRSQGFRTGELFF
TRBJ2-3 - - TRBV7-6 TGTGCCAGCAGCTTATCGGCAGGGGTCGGCACAGATACGCAGTATTTT CASSLSAGVGTDTQYF
TRBJ2-1 - TRBD1 TRBV30 TGTGCCTGGAGTGTCCCAGGGGGCGGCTACAATGAGCAGTTCTTC CAWSVPGGGYNEQFF
TRBJ1-1 - - TRBV11-2 TGTGCCAGCAGCTTTCTCGGACAGTTGAACACTGAAGCTTTCTTT CASSFLGQLNTEAFF
TRBJ1-2 - - TRBV11-2 TGTGCCAGCAGCTTAGGCAGGGATGGCTACACCTTC CASSLGRDGYTF
TRBJ1-2 - - TRBV12-5 TGTGCTAGTGGCCGGGAGGCAGGGGCCCTCTATGGCTACACCTTC CASGREAGALYGYTF
TRBJ1-2 - - TRBV12-2 TGTGCAAGTCGACCCAGCCGACAGGGGGCGAGCTTC CASRPSRQGASF
TRBJ2-3 - - TRBV4-2 TGTGCCAGCAGCCAACTAGCCCGGGCAGATACGCAGTATTTT CASSQLARADTQYF
TRBJ2-7 once - TRBV7-2 TGTGCCAGCAGCTTAGGTTGGAGATACGAGCAGTACTTC CASSLGWRYEQYF
TRBJ2-3 - TRBD2 TRBV6-1 TGTGCCAGCAGTGCCGGACTAGCGCCTCGCACAGATACGCAGTATTTT CASSAGLAPRTDTQYF
TRBJ1-1 - TRBD1 TRBV5-1 TGCGCCAGCAGCTTGGGGGTCCGAGACAGGGGGTACCGGATGAACACTGAAGCTTTCTTT CASSLGVRDRGYRMNTEAFF